This T cell receptor beta chain is from a study of beta chain features in type 1 diabetes. Purity of each sorted population was above 98%. Expressed TCRB transcripts got sequenced, as all isolated RNA was reverse transcribed. Some clones are missing from TCRdb's copy, which holds only in-frame ones; the method was immunoSEQ multiplex PCR. The data hold roughly 280,000 clones, with roughly 24% observed a single time. Points from the study as a whole: Within the patient group, naive, central memory and Treg TCRB repertoires appeared more similar to each other than within healthy donors. Shorter templates might be favored by PCR, equally in patients and controls. Shortening of TCRB CDR3s, moderate but significant, appeared in all four CD4+ subsets of Type 1 diabetes patients.

Comments on this clone: Its antigen is not known.

The CDR3 length is 16 residues. V dropped 2 bases and J dropped 1; count of bases not matched to a gene: 5. Germline V gene data show CDR1 as SEHNR and CDR2 as FQNEAQ (reference sequence). The J gene is TRBJ2-3, the V gene TRBV7-9, with 8 bases matching TRBD2. The source of this sequence is a woman aged 25 to 39 with type 1 diabetes. The sequenced material came from naive CD4+ T cells from blood. The CDR3 spells CASSLNAGGGTDTQYF. CDR3 DNA: TGTGCCAGCAGCTTAAACGCGGGGGGAGGCACAGATACGCAGTATTTT.